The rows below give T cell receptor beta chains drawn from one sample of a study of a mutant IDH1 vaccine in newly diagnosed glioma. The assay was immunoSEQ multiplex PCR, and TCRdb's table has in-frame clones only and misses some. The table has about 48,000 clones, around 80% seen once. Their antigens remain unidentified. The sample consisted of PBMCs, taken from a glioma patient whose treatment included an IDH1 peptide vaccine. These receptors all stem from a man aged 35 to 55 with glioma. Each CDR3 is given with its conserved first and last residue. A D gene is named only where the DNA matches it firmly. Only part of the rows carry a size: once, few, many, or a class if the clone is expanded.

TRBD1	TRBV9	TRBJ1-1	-	TGTGCCAGCAGCGTGACAGGGCTTGACACTGAAGCTTTCTTT	CASSVTGLDTEAFF
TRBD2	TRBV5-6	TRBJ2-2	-	TGTGCCAGCAGCCTACTAGCGGGGGGGACCGGGGAGCTGTTTTTT	CASSLLAGGTGELFF
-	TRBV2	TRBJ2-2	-	TGTGCCAGCCGTGCTAGGGGGGCACACACCGGGGAGCTGTTTTTT	CASRARGAHTGELFF
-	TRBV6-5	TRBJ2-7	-	TGTGCCGTCCAACCCGGCGTTTCCTACGAGCAGTACTTC	CAVQPGVSYEQYF
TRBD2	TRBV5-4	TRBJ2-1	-	TGTGCCAGCAGCTTGCAACTAGCGGGGAGGAATGAGCAGTTCTTC	CASSLQLAGRNEQFF
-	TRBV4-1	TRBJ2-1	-	TGCGCCAGCAGCCAAGGGGGGCGCTACAATGAGCAGTTCTTC	CASSQGGRYNEQFF
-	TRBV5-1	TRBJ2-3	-	TGCGCCAGCAGCTTACCAGCGGCAACCACAGATACGCAGTATTTT	CASSLPAATTDTQYF
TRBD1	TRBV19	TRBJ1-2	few	TGTGCCAGTCTACAGGGGGCGCATGGCTACACCTTC	CASLQGAHGYTF
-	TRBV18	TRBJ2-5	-	TGTGCCAGCTCACCTGTAGCGGCGGGGGAGACCCAGTACTTC	CASSPVAAGETQYF
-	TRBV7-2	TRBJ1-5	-	TGTGCCAGCAGCCTAAAGGGTGTCCAGCCCCAGCATTTT	CASSLKGVQPQHF
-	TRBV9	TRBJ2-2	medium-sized	TGTGCCAGCAGCGTCGGGACCGGGGAGCTGTTTTTT	CASSVGTGELFF
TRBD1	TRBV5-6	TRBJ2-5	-	TGTGCCAGCAGTGAGACCTCTCCGCCACAGGGGCGCGAGACCCAGTACTTC	CASSETSPPQGRETQYF
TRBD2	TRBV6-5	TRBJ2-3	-	TGTGCCAGCAGTTACTCGATGGGGACTAGCCCAGATACGCAGTATTTT	CASSYSMGTSPDTQYF
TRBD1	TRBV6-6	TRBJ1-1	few	TGTGCCAGCAGTTACAGGGGGCGGGCTGAAGCTTTCTTT	CASSYRGRAEAFF
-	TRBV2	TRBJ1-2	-	TGTGCCAGCAGTGAAATTTCCTATGGCTACACCTTC	CASSEISYGYTF
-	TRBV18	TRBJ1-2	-	TGTGCCAGCTCACAGGGTGAGGAGGGCTATGGCTACACCTTC	CASSQGEEGYGYTF
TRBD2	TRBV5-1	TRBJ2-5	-	TGCGCCAGCAGCCCCACGCCTAGCGGGGGGGGAGAGACCCAGTACTTC	CASSPTPSGGGETQYF
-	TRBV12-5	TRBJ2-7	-	TGTGCTAGTGGTTCCGGACGGCTCTACGAGCAGTACTTC	CASGSGRLYEQYF
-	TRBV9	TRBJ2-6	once	TGTGCCAGCAGCGAGGGGCTCGGCTCTGGGGCCAACGTCCTGACTTTC	CASSEGLGSGANVLTF
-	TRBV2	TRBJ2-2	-	TGTGCCAGCAGTGAAAATTCAGGGTATACCGGGGAGCTGTTTTTT	CASSENSGYTGELFF
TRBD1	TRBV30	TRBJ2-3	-	TGTGCCTGGAGTGTCGGGACAGGGGTCAGCACAGATACGCAGTATTTT	CAWSVGTGVSTDTQYF
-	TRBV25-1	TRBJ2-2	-	TGTGCCAGCAGTGAATTGAGGGGGGCCGGGGAGCTGTTTTTT	CASSELRGAGELFF
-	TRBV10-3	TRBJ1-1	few	TGTGCCATCGGGGGGAACACTGAAGCTTTCTTT	CAIGGNTEAFF
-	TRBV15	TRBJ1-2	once	TGTGCCACCAGCAGAGATCGTGCGAGTGGCTACACCTTC	CATSRDRASGYTF
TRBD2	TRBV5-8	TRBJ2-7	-	TGTGCCAGCAGCTCCCCGGGACTAGCGGGGGGGGACTACGAGCAGTACTTC	CASSSPGLAGGDYEQYF
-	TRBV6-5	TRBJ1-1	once	TGTGCCAGCACGGGCGTTCTGAACACTGAAGCTTTCTTT	CASTGVLNTEAFF
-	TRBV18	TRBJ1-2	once	TGTGCCAGCTCACCTAGAACAGCGAGCGGCTACACCTTC	CASSPRTASGYTF
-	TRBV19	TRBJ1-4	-	TGTGCCAGTCGGACAGTAACAACTAATGAAAAACTGTTTTTT	CASRTVTTNEKLFF
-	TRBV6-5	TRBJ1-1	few	TGTGCCAGCAGTTACTCGGGAGCTGAAGCTTTCTTT	CASSYSGAEAFF
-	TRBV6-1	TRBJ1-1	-	TGTGCCAGCAGTACACAAGGGAGCACTGAAGCTTTCTTT	CASSTQGSTEAFF
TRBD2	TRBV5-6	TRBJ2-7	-	TGTGCCAGCACCCAGGCAGGACTAGCGGCCGCCTACGAGCAGTACTTC	CASTQAGLAAAYEQYF
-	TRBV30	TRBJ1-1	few	TGTGCCTGGAGTGCAAGCACCAGACCTGAAGCTTTCTTT	CAWSASTRPEAFF
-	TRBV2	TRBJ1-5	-	TGTGCCAGCAGGCTGACAGTGGGACAGCCCCAGCATTTT	CASRLTVGQPQHF
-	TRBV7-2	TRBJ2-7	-	TGTGCCAGCAGCTTAGTTCTCTTAGGGCATCAGGTGCAGTACTTC	CASSLVLLGHQVQYF
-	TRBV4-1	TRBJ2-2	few	TGCGCCAGCAGCCAGCTGGCCCACACCGACGGGGAGCTGTTTTTT	CASSQLAHTDGELFF
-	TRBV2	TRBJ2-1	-	TGTGCCAGCAGTTCCGGACTAAGGTCCTACAATGAGCAGTTCTTC	CASSSGLRSYNEQFF
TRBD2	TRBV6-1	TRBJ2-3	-	TGTGCCAGCAGTGAAGAGCGGGGGGGCACAGATACGCAGTATTTT	CASSEERGGTDTQYF
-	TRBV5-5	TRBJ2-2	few	TGTGCCAGCAGCCGGGGCGGGAACACCGGGGAGCTGTTTTTT	CASSRGGNTGELFF
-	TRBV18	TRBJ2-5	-	TGTGCCAGCTCATCTAACGGGGGGCCGGAGACCCAGTACTTC	CASSSNGGPETQYF
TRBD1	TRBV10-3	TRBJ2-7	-	TGTGCCATCAGGGGGGGACAGGGAACCCACGAGCAGTACTTC	CAIRGGQGTHEQYF
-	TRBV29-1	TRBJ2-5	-	TGCAGCGTTGAACAACGACAAGAGACCCAGTACTTC	CSVEQRQETQYF
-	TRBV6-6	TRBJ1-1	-	TGTGCCAGCACCCAGGGGAGCACTGAAGCTTTCTTT	CASTQGSTEAFF
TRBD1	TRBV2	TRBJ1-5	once	TGTGCCAGCAAGGGACAGGGCTTTGATCAGCCCCAGCATTTT	CASKGQGFDQPQHF
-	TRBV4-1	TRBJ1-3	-	TGCGCCAGCAGCCCCTTCCCAGCAGGAAGCTCTGGAAACACCATATATTTT	CASSPFPAGSSGNTIYF
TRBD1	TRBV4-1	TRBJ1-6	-	TGCGCCAGCAGCTCCCAGGGGGCGCGTAATTCACCCCTCCACTTT	CASSSQGARNSPLHF
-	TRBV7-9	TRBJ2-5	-	TGTGCCAGCAGCTTATCCGTAAGCGGACAAGAGACCCAGTACTTC	CASSLSVSGQETQYF
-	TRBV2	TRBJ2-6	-	TGTGCCAGCAGTTCAGGGGCTGGGGCCAACGTCCTGACTTTC	CASSSGAGANVLTF
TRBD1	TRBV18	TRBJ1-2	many	TGTGCCAGCTCACCGGACAGGGGGCGTAACTATGGCTACACCTTC	CASSPDRGRNYGYTF
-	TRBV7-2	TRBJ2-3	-	TGTGCCAGCAGTTCACAGGGAACCCCAGATACGCAGTATTTT	CASSSQGTPDTQYF
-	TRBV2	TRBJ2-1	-	TGTGCCAGCAGCGCCCTTGGGGGGGGGCCGGGGGAGCAGTTCTTC	CASSALGGGPGEQFF
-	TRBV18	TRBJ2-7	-	TGTGCCAGCTCACCGGACATTTACGAGCAGTACTTC	CASSPDIYEQYF
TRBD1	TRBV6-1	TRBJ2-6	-	TGTGCCAGCAGTGCTCGGCAGGGGGCGCTTGGGGCCAACGTCCTGACTTTC	CASSARQGALGANVLTF